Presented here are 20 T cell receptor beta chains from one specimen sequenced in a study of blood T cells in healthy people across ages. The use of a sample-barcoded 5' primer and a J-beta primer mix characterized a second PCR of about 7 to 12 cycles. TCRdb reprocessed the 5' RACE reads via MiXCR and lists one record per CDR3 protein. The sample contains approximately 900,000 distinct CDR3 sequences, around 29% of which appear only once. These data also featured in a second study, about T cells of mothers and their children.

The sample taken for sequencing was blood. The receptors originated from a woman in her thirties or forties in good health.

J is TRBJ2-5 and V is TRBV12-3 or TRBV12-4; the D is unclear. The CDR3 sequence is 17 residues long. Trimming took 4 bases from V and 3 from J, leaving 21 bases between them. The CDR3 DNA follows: TGTGCCAGCAGTTCGTGGGCCGTACCCCAGGAGAAAGAGACCCAGTACTTC. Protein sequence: CASSSWAVPQEKETQYF.

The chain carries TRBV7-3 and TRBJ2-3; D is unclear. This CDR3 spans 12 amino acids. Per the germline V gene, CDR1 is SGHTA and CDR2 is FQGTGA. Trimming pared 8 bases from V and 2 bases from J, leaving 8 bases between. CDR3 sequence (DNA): TGTGCCAGCGGAGACACCACAGATACGCAGTATTTT. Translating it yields CASGDTTDTQYF.

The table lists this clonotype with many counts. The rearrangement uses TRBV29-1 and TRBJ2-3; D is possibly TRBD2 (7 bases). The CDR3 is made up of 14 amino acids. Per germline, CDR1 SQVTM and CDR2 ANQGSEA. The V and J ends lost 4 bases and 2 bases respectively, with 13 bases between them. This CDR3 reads CSVVGGVFTDTQYF. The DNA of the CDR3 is TGCAGCGTTGTAGGGGGGGTATTCACAGATACGCAGTATTTT.

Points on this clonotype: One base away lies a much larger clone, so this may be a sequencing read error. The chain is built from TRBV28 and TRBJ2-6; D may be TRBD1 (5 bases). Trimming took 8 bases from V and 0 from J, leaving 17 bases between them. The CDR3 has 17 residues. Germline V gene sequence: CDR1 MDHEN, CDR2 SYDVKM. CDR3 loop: CASSLRTRGSGANVLTF. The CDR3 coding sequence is TGTGCCAGCTCTTTGAGGACAAGGGGCTCTGGGGCCAACGTCCTGACTTTC.

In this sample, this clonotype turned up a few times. This chain's CDR3 is CASSTDRDRGYEQYF. CDR3 nucleotides: TGTGCCAGCAGCACCGATCGGGACAGGGGCTACGAGCAGTACTTC. The J gene is TRBJ2-7, the V gene TRBV27, with 10 bases lining up with TRBD1. Germline V CDR1 and CDR2: MNHEY, SMNVEV (reference sequence). Trimming removed 6 bases from V and 3 bases from J; junction bases left unmatched: 8. There are 15 residues in the CDR3.

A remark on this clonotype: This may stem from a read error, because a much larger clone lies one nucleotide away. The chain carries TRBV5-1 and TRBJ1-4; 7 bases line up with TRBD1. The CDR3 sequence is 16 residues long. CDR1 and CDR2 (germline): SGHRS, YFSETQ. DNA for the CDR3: TGCGCCAGCAGCCCTTTTGCCGGGACAGATAATGAAAAACTGGTTTTT. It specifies CASSPFAGTDNEKLVF.

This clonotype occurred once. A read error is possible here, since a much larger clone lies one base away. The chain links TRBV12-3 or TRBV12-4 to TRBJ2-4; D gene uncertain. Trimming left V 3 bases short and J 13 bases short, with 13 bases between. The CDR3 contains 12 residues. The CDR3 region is CASSFLSGKQYF. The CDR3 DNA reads TGTGCCAGCAGTTTTTTGAGTGGCAAGCAGTACTTC.

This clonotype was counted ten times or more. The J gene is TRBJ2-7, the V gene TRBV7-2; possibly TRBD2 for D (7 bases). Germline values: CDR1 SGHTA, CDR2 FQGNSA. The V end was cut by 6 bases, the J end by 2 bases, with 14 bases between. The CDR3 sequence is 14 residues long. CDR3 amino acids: CASRKRGATYEQYF. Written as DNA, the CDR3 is TGTGCCAGCAGAAAACGGGGGGCTACCTACGAGCAGTACTTC.

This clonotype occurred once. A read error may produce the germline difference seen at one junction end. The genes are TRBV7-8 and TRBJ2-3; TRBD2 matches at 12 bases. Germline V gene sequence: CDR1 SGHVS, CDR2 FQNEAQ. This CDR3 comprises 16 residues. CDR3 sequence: CVSSTGLAGITDTQYF. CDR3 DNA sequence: TGTGTCAGCAGCACAGGACTAGCGGGGATCACAGATACGCAGTATTTT.

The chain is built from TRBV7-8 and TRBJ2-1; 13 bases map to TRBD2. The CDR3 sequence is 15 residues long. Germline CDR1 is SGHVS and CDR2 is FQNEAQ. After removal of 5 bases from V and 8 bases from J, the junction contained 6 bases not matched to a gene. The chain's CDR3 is CASSAGLAGLDEQFF. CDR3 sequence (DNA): TGTGCCAGCAGCGCGGGACTAGCGGGGTTGGATGAGCAGTTCTTC.

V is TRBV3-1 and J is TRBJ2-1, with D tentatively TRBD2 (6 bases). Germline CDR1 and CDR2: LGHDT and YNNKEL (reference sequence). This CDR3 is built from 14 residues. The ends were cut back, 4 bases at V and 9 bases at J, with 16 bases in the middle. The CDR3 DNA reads TGTGCCAGCAGCCTTCGACTAGTCGGGAGTGAGCAGTTCTTC. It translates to CASSLRLVGSEQFF.

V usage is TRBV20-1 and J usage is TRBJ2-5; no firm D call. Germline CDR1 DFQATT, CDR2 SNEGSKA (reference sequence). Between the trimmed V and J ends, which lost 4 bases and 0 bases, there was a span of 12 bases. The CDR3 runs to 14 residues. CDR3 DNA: TGCAGTGCTAACCGCCGAGCGTACCAAGAGACCCAGTACTTC. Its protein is CSANRRAYQETQYF.

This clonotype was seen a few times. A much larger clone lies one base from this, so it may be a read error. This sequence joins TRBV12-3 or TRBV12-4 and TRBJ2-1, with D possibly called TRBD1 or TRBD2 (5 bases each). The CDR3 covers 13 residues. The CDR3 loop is CASRLERGDEQFF. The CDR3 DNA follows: TGTGCCAGCAGGTTAGAGAGGGGAGATGAGCAGTTCTTC.

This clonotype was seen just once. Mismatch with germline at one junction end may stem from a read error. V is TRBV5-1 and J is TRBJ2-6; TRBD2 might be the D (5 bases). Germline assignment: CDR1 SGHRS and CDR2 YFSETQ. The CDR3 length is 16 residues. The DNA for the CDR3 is TGCGCCAGCAGCCCTGGCCGGGAAGCTGGGGTCAACGTCCTGACTTTC. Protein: CASSPGREAGVNVLTF.

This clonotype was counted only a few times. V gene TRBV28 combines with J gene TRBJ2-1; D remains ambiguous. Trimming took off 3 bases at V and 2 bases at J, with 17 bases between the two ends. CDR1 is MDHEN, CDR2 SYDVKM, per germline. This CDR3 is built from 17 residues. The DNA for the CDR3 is TGTGCCAGCAGTTTTAATCTCGCTACTATAACCTACAATGAGCAGTTCTTC. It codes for CASSFNLATITYNEQFF.

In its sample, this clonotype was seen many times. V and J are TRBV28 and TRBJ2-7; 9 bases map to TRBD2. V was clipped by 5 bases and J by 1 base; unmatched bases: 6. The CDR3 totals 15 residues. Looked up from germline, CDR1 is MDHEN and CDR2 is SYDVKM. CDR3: CASSPIAGVSYEQYF. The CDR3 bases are TGTGCCAGCAGTCCCATAGCGGGGGTATCCTACGAGCAGTACTTC.

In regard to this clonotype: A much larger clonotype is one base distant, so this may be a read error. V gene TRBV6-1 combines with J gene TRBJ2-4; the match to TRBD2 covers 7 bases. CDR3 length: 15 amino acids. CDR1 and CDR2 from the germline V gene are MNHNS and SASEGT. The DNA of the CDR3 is TGTGCCAGCAGTCACCGGGACTATGGCAAAAACATTCGGTACTTC. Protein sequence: CASSHRDYGKNIRYF.

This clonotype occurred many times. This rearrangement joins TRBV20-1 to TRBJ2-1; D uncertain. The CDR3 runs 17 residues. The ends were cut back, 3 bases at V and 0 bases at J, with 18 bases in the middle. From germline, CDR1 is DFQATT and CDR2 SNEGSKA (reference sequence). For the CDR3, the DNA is TGCAGTGCTAGTCGAGACACAAGTTCTCGCTCCTACAATGAGCAGTTCTTC. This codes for CSASRDTSSRSYNEQFF.

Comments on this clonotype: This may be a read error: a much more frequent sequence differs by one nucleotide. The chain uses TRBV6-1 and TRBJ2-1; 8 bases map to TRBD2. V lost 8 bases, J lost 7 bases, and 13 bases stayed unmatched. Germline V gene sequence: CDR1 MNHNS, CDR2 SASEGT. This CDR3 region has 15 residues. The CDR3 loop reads CASRPGAGGENEQFF. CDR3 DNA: TGTGCCAGCCGTCCGGGGGCGGGGGGCGAAAATGAGCAGTTCTTC.

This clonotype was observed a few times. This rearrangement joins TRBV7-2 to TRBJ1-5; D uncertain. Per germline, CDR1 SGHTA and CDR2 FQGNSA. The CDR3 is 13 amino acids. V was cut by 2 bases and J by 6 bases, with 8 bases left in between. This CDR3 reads CASSLRDGQPQHF. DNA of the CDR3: TGTGCCAGCAGCTTAAGGGATGGTCAGCCCCAGCATTTT. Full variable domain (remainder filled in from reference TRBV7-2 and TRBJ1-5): GAGVSQSPSNKVTEKGKDVELRCDPISGHTALYWYRQSLGQGLEFLIYFQGNSAPDKSGLPSDRFSAERTGGSVSTLTIQRTQQEDSAVYLCASSLRDGQPQHFGDGTRLSIL.